This entry features one T cell receptor beta chain sequence. This clonotype was counted many times. What antigen it recognizes has not been identified. The sample holds no much larger clone one base away, and base qualities are not on file. Hyperthyroidism patients were aged 18 to 65 years and newly diagnosed, with disease duration of less than 2 months. The study excluded patients with uncontrolled infections, other autoimmune diseases, pregnancy or lactation. Diagnoses relied on clinical symptoms, serum thyroxine and TRAb, thyroid ultrasound and orbital computed tomography. For progressor patients, blood was drawn at the first diagnosis of hyperthyroidism, before any ophthalmopathy symptoms had appeared. PBMCs were separated from 8 to 10 ml of fresh peripheral blood using Ficoll-Paque density gradient centrifugation. Progressor patients were first diagnosed with Graves' hyperthyroidism and then developed ophthalmopathy during follow-up. Total RNA was extracted using Trizol reagent, and RNA quality was assessed on an Agilent 2100 Bioanalyzer.

The data belong to a study of T cells in Graves' hyperthyroidism and ophthalmopathy (dated by TCRdb to about 2019). In terms of the full investigation: Peripheral blood was collected at initial diagnosis, before any treatment. Prospective prediction of ophthalmopathy was tested in an independent validation cohort consisting of 18 to 20 hyperthyroidism patients and around 16 patients who later progressed to ophthalmopathy. In addition, the study compared T-cell repertoires in thyroid tissue and in blood from over 5 Graves' hyperthyroidism patients. The approximately 100 discovery patients were divided at random into training and test sets in a 7:3 ratio. To identify distinguishing TCR V-J signatures, a discovery cohort of around 100 patients was used, comprising 40 to 45 with Graves' ophthalmopathy and some 60 with stable Graves' hyperthyroidism. Once sampling was done, hyperthyroidism patients were given methimazole at a starting dose of 30 mg daily, whereas ophthalmopathy patients were given high-dose intravenous methylprednisolone. TCR Vbeta CDR3 sequencing of 130 to 150 peripheral blood samples (roughly 43 ophthalmopathy, some 75 hyperthyroidism and around 17 progressor patients) is reported in the paper.

The TCR beta CDR3 regions were amplified from the RNA transcripts. A first-round RT-PCR of the TCR CDR3 used the HTBI primer set with the Qiagen OneStep RT-PCR kit. Libraries were constructed in a second round of multiplex PCR, after which size selection and purification were carried out. The libraries were sequenced on an Illumina HiSeq2000 using paired-end 100 bp reads. From the authors' description of their analysis: SOAPnuke was used to process the raw data, removing reads that contained adapters or uncalled bases, had a mean Phred below 15, or lacked an exact match to the constant primer or identifier. High-quality paired reads were merged using COPE v1.2.5, and each unique nucleotide sequence was defined as a clonotype. MiTCR v1.1 was used to align the clonotypes against IMGT TRBV, TRBD and TRBJ reference segments. The analysis included only V-J combinations with a frequency above 0.0001, which together covered 99.2% of the repertoires. A TCS score was defined as the ratio of F50 (clonal expansion) to E x V (chaos), with BLOSUM62-based TCRdist applied between CDR3 peptides within each V-J. Welch's t-statistics and random forest reduced roughly 540 V-J features to 13, which were used in a naive Bayes classifier (R e1071). TCRdb reprocessing: public reads trimmed at Q25 with fastp, clones called with MiXCR, in-frame beta chains kept. Each entry is one CDR3 protein sequence, shown with its most common DNA and genes. TCRdb's processing, not the study's, gives the V and J calls here. This sample is represented by 600,000 to 850,000 distinct CDR3 sequences; roughly a sixth of them were singletons. Roughly 17% of the sample goes to the ten largest clones.

CDR1 SGHVS and CDR2 FNYEAQ were looked up in the germline V gene. The CDR3, from cysteine to phenylalanine, totals 14 residues. Only the CDR3 part of the read is kept: 42 bases, read in frame from the first base. The V end loses 5 bases and the J end loses 1 base, and a stretch of 12 bases separates them. Overall results and qualifications from the work: Blood samples also contained most of the expanded thyroid clonotypes (frequency above 0.001), which suggests that blood repertoires may reflect thyroid immune responses. In cross-validation, a model built on a 13 V-J signature told ophthalmopathy apart from stable hyperthyroidism with 87.88% sensitivity and roughly 81% specificity, and in testing the same model reached 80%/75%. No statistical method was used to fix the sample size in advance, and group allocation was not hidden from the investigators. In validation, progression to ophthalmopathy was predicted by the model with roughly 71% sensitivity and 72% to 80% specificity, a median of approximately 6.5 months before onset.

The chain couples TRBV7-6 to TRBJ2-7; TRBD1 is possibly the D segment (5 matching bases). Sequencing was done on a sample of blood. The TCR originated in a woman between 45 and 65 years old with Graves' hyperthyroidism that later progressed to Graves' ophthalmopathy. The CDR3 here reads CASSPNRRSYEQYF. The sequenced DNA: TGTGCCAGCAGCCCAAACAGGAGATCCTACGAGCAGTACTTC.